This record looks at one TCR beta chain sequence and its context. Trimming stripped 1 base from V and 9 bases from J, with 7 bases between. Germline lookup yields CDR1 SGHDT and CDR2 YYEEEE. The CDR3 totals 11 residues. The sample is drawn from a study of blood T cell repertoires in COVID-19. Profiling relied on immunoSEQ multiplex PCR, and the TCRdb table lists in-frame clones only, not all of them. In the table there are roughly 210,000 clones, around 84% of which are singletons. This clonotype originated in a woman aged 80 or over with COVID-19, enrolled during active disease. This sequence joins TRBV5-6 and TRBJ2-5; D not certain. Source material: peripheral blood. As DNA, the CDR3 is TGTGCCAGCAGCTTGCAGCTAGCCCAGTACTTC. It is translated as CASSLQLAQYF. Using reference TRBV5-6 and TRBJ2-5 for the parts outside the CDR3, the full variable domain is DAGVTQSPTHLIKTRGQQVTLRCSPKSGHDTVSWYQQALGQGPQFIFQYYEEEERQRGNFPDRFSGHQFPNYSSELNVNALLLGDSALYLCASSLQLAQYFGPGTRLLVL.